This record looks at one T cell receptor (beta chain) sequence and its context. Its target is unknown. Sequenced by immunoSEQ multiplex PCR; TCRdb stores in-frame clones only, minus some. The table has millions of clones, just over 90% seen once. Germline CDR1 and CDR2: SGHRS and YFSETQ. The CDR3 totals 17 residues. V lost 2 bases to trimming and J lost 8 bases; unmatched junction nucleotides: 16. This sample stems from a study of shared clonotypes between healthy human individuals. Whole-study results and caveats: In having few donors, the study represented limited genetic and exposure-history diversity. Researchers found naive subsets generally carried larger estimated richness than memory subsets.

This sequence joins TRBV5-1 and TRBJ2-1; 7 bases fit TRBD1. Sequenced input: naive CD4+ T cells sorted from blood. As for subset: CD45RA+ positively selected. The TCR was taken from a man in his late teens or twenties in good health. The chain's CDR3 is CASSFSLLQGNVYEQFF. DNA for the CDR3: TGCGCCAGCAGCTTTTCGCTCTTACAGGGGAATGTGTATGAGCAGTTCTTC.